A selection of T cell receptor beta chains follows, all from one sample in a study of T cells in Graves' hyperthyroidism and ophthalmopathy. TCRdb itself ran the multiplex PCR reads through MiXCR, one entry per CDR3 protein. The table lists more than 350,000 distinct CDR3 sequences, roughly 15% of them singletons. The sample consisted of blood. All receptors come from a woman aged 25 to 39 with Graves' ophthalmopathy. Each CDR3 is given with its conserved first and last residue. D genes are given only for firm matches. Expanded clones are given a class, and other clones once, few, many or no size at all.

>TRBV27|TRBJ1-4|.|TRBD1
TGTGCCAGCAGTTTAGCGGCAGGGGGTTTAGGAAAACTGTTTTTT
CASSLAAGGLGKLFF
>TRBV11-3|TRBJ1-1|many|TRBD1
TGTGCCAGCAGTCTTGGGGTCGACAGGGGGCTCGACACTGAAGCTTTCTTT
CASSLGVDRGLDTEAFF
>TRBV20-1|TRBJ2-3|many|TRBD2
TGCAGTGCTAGAGGCGGGGGGGCGTCAGATACGCAGTATTTT
CSARGGGASDTQYF
>TRBV2|TRBJ1-5|many|TRBD1
TGTGCCAGCAAAGGGGATCTTGGGACAGGGTATCAGCCCCAGCATTTT
CASKGDLGTGYQPQHF
>TRBV20-1|TRBJ2-4|many|.
TGCAGTGCTAGAGACGGCTTCGAACCACTAGCCAAAAACATTCAGTACTTC
CSARDGFEPLAKNIQYF
>TRBV9|TRBJ1-1|few|TRBD1
TGTGCCAGCAGCGTAGGTGGTGTTTTGGGACAGACGAACACTGAAGCTTTCTTT
CASSVGGVLGQTNTEAFF
>TRBV28|TRBJ2-7|many|.
TGTGCCAGCAGTCTTCTCGGGGGTGGGGAGCAGTACTTC
CASSLLGGGEQYF
>TRBV6-5|TRBJ2-3|.|.
TGTGCCAGCAGTTCCGACCAAACTAGCACAGATACGCAGTATTTT
CASSSDQTSTDTQYF
>TRBV7-9|TRBJ2-1|many|.
TGTGCCAGCAGCCCAGACGGATCCCTCTACAATGAGCAGTTCTTC
CASSPDGSLYNEQFF
>TRBV29-1|TRBJ2-2|few|TRBD2
TGCAGCATTGAGGGACTAGCGGGGAACACCGGGGAGCTGTTTTTT
CSIEGLAGNTGELFF
>TRBV10-1|TRBJ2-2|once|.
TGCGCCGGCAGTGCCGACCTGAACACCGGGGAGCTGTTTTTT
CAGSADLNTGELFF
>TRBV28|TRBJ2-2|many|.
TGTGCCAGCAGTTTACTCGGGGGCACCGGGGAGCTGTTTTTT
CASSLLGGTGELFF
>TRBV6-1|TRBJ2-6|many|.
TGTGCCAGCAAGACGGGGGACGGGGCCAACGTCCTGACTTTC
CASKTGDGANVLTF
>TRBV28|TRBJ2-5|many|.
TGTGCCAGCAGTCTCGAGAACAGGGACTTGGAGACCCAGTACTTC
CASSLENRDLETQYF
>TRBV30|TRBJ2-7|many|.
TGTGCCTGGAGTGCAGAAAACTACGAGCAGTACTTC
CAWSAENYEQYF
>TRBV12-3/TRBV12-4|TRBJ1-2|many|.
TGTGCCAGCAGTTTAGGAAAGATTGAATGGGGCTACACCTTC
CASSLGKIEWGYTF
>TRBV28|TRBJ1-1|few|.
TGTGCCAGCATATCGGGGGGTAGCACTGAAGCTTTCTTT
CASISGGSTEAFF
>TRBV27|TRBJ1-5|many|.
TGTGCCAGCAGTTTTAGGGGGATTCAGCCCCAGCATTTT
CASSFRGIQPQHF
>TRBV7-6|TRBJ2-1|many|TRBD1
TGTGCCAGCAGCCCCGCTACAGGGGATATCTACAATGAGCAGTTCTTC
CASSPATGDIYNEQFF
>TRBV5-8|TRBJ2-7|.|.
TGTGCCAGCAGCTTGAGATCCACCTACGAGCAGTACTTC
CASSLRSTYEQYF
>TRBV20-1|TRBJ2-3|many|TRBD2
TGCAGTGCATTACTAGCGGGGGGGGATACGCAGTATTTT
CSALLAGGDTQYF
>TRBV2|TRBJ1-1|many|.
TGTGCCAGCAGTGAAGTCGGCCCGGGCACTGAAGCTTTCTTT
CASSEVGPGTEAFF
>TRBV5-5|TRBJ2-7|.|.
TGTGCCAGCAGCCCGCCCGGTGGGGGGTTCGAGCAGTACTTC
CASSPPGGGFEQYF
>TRBV9|TRBJ1-2|.|.
TGTGCCAGCAGCGCCCACGGCCTAAACTATGGCTACACCTTC
CASSAHGLNYGYTF
>TRBV14|TRBJ2-7|.|.
TGTGCCAGCAGCCAAAAGGGCCCAGCTTACGAGCAGTACTTC
CASSQKGPAYEQYF
>TRBV29-1|TRBJ2-5|many|TRBD1
TGCAGCGTGGAGAAGACAGGGCGAGAGACCCAGTACTTC
CSVEKTGRETQYF
>TRBV6-4|TRBJ2-2|.|.
TGTGCCAGCAGTGACTCAGCGGACACCGGGGAGCTGTTTTTT
CASSDSADTGELFF
>TRBV7-2|TRBJ2-5|many|.
TGTGCCAGCAGCTTGTCACGGGGAACGGAGACCCAGTACTTC
CASSLSRGTETQYF
>TRBV2|TRBJ2-7|many|.
TGTGCCAACCAAGCAGGCGAGCAGTACTTC
CANQAGEQYF
>TRBV4-1|TRBJ1-2|many|TRBD1
TGCGCCAGCAGCCACGACAGGGTCGGCTACACCTTC
CASSHDRVGYTF
>TRBV11-1|TRBJ1-2|many|TRBD1
TGTGCCAGCAGCTTGGACAGGCTGACATTTGGTGGCTACACCTTC
CASSLDRLTFGGYTF
>TRBV4-1|TRBJ2-1|few|.
TGCGCCAGCAGCCAAGAAGGCGGGGGCAACAATGAGCAGTTCTTC
CASSQEGGGNNEQFF
>TRBV15|TRBJ2-3|many|.
TGTGCCACCAGCAGATCCACCGGGATATCCACAGATACGCAGTATTTT
CATSRSTGISTDTQYF
>TRBV27|TRBJ2-7|many|.
TGTGCCAGCAGCCTAAGGGGAGGCTACGAGCAGTACTTC
CASSLRGGYEQYF
>TRBV7-3|TRBJ2-7|many|TRBD1
TGTGCCAGCAGCCGGACAGGAGGACTCAGCTCCTACGAGCAGTACTTC
CASSRTGGLSSYEQYF
>TRBV2|TRBJ2-7|many|TRBD2
TGTGCCAGCAGGCGGGAGGGTTCCTACGAGCAGTACTTC
CASRREGSYEQYF
>TRBV27|TRBJ1-2|many|.
TGTGCCAGCAGTTTAACCGCCCCAGGAGGGCATAGCGGCTACACCTTC
CASSLTAPGGHSGYTF
>TRBV7-6|TRBJ1-5|many|.
TGTGCCGTAGGGGGTACGGTTGATCAGCCCCAGCATTTT
CAVGGTVDQPQHF
>TRBV24-1|TRBJ2-2|many|TRBD1
TGTGCCACCAGTGATGGACAGGGGAAAAGCAACACCGGGGAGCTGTTTTTT
CATSDGQGKSNTGELFF
>TRBV20-1|TRBJ2-3|many|.
TGCAGTGCTAGTTTAACAGATACGCAGTATTTT
CSASLTDTQYF
>TRBV19|TRBJ1-2|.|.
TGTGCCAGTAGGGAAGCTGAGGGGGCTAACTATGGCTACACCTTC
CASREAEGANYGYTF